This TCR beta chain was sequenced in a study of OX40 agonist ivuxolimab in advanced cancers. About the research overall: Three patients, one with hepatocellular carcinoma and two with cutaneous melanoma, responded partially.

On this clone: What it binds is not known.

The CDR3 is 14 residues long. Trimming left V 2 bases short and J 6 bases short, with 13 bases between. CDR1 and CDR2 (germline): GTSNPN, SVGIG (reference sequence). TCRdb's copy holds only in-frame clones and misses some; the assay was immunoSEQ multiplex PCR. This table has tens of thousands of clones, about 88% appearing once. Study results and limitations: Researchers did not determine the expanded peripheral T cells' antigen specificity. Some patients who did not respond also had low normalized T-cell clonal expansion.

The V and J genes are TRBV30 and TRBJ1-4, with a weak D call TRBD1 (6 bases). This clonotype was obtained from an adult with an advanced solid tumor such as melanoma, head and neck, liver or kidney cancer. The starting material was CD4+ or CD8+ T cells sorted from blood, obtained in a trial of the OX40 agonist ivuxolimab. As DNA, the CDR3 is TGTGCCTGGAGTTTACAGGGCCGAGATGAAAAACTGTTTTTT. It specifies CAWSLQGRDEKLFF.